Here is one T cell receptor beta chain with its context. These data come from a study of blood T cell repertoires in COVID-19. Study background: The United States, Italy and Spain were the sources of the acute and convalescent COVID-19 samples. From T cells, B-cell-depleted T cells, or PBMCs came the material, which was cDNA or gDNA.

Germline V gives CDR1 MDHEN, CDR2 SYDVKM. The CDR3 extends over 13 amino acids. Trimming took 4 bases from V and 2 from J, leaving 8 bases between them. Clones were sequenced by immunoSEQ multiplex PCR, and TCRdb holds only the in-frame ones, with some missing. The repertoire holds some 260,000 clones, with around nine tenths as singletons. This receptor was taken from a man aged 18 to 29 with active or convalescent COVID-19. The rearrangement joins TRBV28 to TRBJ1-2; D may be TRBD1 (5 bases). The source material was peripheral blood. DNA for the CDR3: TGTGCCAGCAGTTACGGGGGAAACTATGGCTACACCTTC. Its protein is CASSYGGNYGYTF.